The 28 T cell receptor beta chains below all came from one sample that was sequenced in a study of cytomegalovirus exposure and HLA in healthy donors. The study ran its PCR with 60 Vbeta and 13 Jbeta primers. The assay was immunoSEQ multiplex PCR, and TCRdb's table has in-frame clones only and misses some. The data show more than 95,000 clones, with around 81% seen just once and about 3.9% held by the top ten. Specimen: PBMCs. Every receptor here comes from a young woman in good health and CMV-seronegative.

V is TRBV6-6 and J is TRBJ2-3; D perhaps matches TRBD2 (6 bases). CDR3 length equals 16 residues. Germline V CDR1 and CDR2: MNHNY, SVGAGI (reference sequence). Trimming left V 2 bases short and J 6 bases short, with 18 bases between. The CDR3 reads CASSYPPRESDDTQYF. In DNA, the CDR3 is TGTGCCAGCAGTTACCCACCACGGGAGAGTGACGATACGCAGTATTTT.

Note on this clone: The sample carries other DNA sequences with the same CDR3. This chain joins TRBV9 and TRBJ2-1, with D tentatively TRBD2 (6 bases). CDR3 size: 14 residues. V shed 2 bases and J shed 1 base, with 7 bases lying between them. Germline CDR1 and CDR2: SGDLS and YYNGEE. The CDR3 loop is CASSVAGSYNEQFF. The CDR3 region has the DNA TGTGCCAGCAGCGTGGCGGGGTCCTACAATGAGCAGTTCTTC.

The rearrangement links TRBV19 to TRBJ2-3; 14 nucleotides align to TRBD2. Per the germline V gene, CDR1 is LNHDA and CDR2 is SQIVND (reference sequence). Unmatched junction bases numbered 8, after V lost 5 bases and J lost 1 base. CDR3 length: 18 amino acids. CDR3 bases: TGTGCCAGTAGTCCGAGACTAGCGGGAGGGGGAGGCACAGATACGCAGTATTTT. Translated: CASSPRLAGGGGTDTQYF.

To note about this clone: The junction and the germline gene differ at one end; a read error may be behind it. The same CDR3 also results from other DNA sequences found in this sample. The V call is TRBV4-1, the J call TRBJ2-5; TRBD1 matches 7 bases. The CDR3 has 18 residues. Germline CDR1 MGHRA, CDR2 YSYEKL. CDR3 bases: TGCGCCAGTAGCCCCGGTGAGGAAGTGGGGACAGACCAAGAGACCCAGTACTTC. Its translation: CASSPGEEVGTDQETQYF.

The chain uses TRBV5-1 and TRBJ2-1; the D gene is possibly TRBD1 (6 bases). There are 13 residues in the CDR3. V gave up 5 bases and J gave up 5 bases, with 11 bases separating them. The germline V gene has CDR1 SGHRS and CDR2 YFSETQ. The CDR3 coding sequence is TGCGCCAGCAGACAGGGAGACAACAATGAGCAGTTCTTC. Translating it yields CASRQGDNNEQFF.

In DNA form, the CDR3 reads TGTGCCAGCAGCTTGATTAGCGGGAGCACCTACAATGAGCAGTTCTTC. Amino acid sequence: CASSLISGSTYNEQFF. The J gene is TRBJ2-1, the V gene TRBV7-3; TRBD2 aligns across 9 bases. The CDR3 consists of 16 residues. Germline loops: CDR1 SGHTA, CDR2 FQGTGA. V shed 3 bases, J shed 2 bases, and the junction held 5 bases outside the gene matches.

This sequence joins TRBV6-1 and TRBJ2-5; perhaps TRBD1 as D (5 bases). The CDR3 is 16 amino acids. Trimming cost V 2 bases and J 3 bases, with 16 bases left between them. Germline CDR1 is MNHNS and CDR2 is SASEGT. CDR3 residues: CASSEYKTASKETQYF. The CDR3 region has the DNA TGTGCCAGCAGTGAATACAAGACAGCTTCTAAAGAGACCCAGTACTTC.

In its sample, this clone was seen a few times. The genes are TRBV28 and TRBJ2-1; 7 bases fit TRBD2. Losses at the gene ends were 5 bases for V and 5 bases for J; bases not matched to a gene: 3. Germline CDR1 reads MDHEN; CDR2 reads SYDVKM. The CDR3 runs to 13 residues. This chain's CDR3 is CASSPRGDNEQFF. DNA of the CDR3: TGTGCCAGCAGTCCCCGGGGGGACAATGAGCAGTTCTTC.

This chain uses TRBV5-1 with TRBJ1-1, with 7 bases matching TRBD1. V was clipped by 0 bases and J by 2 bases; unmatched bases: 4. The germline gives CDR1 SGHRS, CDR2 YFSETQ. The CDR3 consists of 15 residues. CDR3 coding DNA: TGCGCCAGCAGCTTGGGTGACAGGGTTAACACTGAAGCTTTCTTT. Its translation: CASSLGDRVNTEAFF.

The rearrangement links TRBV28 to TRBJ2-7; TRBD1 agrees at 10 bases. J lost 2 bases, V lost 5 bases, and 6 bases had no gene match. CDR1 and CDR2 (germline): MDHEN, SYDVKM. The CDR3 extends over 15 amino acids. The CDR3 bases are TGTGCCAGCAGTCCCCTCGGGACAGGGGCCTACGAGCAGTACTTC. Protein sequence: CASSPLGTGAYEQYF.

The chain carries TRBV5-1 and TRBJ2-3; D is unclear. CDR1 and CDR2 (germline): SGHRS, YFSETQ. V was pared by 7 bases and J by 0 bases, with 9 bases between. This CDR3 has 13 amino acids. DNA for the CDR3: TGCGCCAGCCCTCCACTAAGCACAGATACGCAGTATTTT. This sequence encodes CASPPLSTDTQYF.

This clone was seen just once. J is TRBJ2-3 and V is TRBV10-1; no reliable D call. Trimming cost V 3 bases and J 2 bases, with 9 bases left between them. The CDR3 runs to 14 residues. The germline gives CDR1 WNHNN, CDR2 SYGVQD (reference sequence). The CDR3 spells CASSDSVITDTQYF. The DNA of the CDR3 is TGCGCCAGCAGTGACAGTGTAATCACAGATACGCAGTATTTT.

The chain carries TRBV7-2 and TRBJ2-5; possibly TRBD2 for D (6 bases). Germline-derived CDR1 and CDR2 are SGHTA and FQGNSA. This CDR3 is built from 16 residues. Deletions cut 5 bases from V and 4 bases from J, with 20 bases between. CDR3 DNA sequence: TGTGCCAGCAGCCCTAGCAGCGGAGGGGCAATAGAGACCCAGTACTTC. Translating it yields CASSPSSGGAIETQYF.

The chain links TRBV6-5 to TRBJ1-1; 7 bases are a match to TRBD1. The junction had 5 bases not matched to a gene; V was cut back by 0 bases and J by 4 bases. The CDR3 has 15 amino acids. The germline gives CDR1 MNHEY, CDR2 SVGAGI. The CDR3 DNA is TGTGCCAGCAGTTACTCAAGACAGGGTTTCACTGAAGCTTTCTTT. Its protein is CASSYSRQGFTEAFF.

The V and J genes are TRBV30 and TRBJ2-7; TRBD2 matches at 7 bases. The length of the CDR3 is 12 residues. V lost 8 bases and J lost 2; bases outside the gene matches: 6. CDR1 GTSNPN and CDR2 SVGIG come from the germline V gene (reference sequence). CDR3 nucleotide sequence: TGTGCCGGTACTAGCGCTGCCTACGAGCAGTACTTC. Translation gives CAGTSAAYEQYF.

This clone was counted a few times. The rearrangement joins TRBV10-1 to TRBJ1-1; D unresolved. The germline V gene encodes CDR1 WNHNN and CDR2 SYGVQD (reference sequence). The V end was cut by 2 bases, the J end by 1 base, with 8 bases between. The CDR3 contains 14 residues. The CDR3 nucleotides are TGCGCCAGCAGTGAGATCTCGGGGAACACTGAAGCTTTCTTT. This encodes CASSEISGNTEAFF.

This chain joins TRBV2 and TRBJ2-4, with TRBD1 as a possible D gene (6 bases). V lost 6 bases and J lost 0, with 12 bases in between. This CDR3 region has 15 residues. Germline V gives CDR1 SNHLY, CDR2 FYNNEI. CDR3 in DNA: TGTGCCAGCAGACCGGACAGTATAGCCAAAAACATTCAGTACTTC. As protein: CASRPDSIAKNIQYF.

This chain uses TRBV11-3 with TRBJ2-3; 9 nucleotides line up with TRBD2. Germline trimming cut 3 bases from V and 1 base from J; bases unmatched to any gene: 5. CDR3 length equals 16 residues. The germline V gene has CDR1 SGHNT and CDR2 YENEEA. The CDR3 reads CASSLGSSGGTDTQYF. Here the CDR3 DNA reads TGTGCCAGCAGCTTGGGCTCTAGCGGGGGCACAGATACGCAGTATTTT.

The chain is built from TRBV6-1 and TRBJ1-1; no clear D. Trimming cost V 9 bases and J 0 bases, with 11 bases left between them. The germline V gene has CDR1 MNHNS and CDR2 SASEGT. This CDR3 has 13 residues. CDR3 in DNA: TGTGCCAGTTCACACGAAATGAACACTGAAGCTTTCTTT. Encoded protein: CASSHEMNTEAFF.

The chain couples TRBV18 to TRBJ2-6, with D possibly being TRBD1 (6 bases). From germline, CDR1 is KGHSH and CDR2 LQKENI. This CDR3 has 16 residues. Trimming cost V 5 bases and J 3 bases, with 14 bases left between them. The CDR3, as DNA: TGTGCCAGCTCAGGACAGACAGTGCGTGGGGCCAACGTCCTGACTTTC. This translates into CASSGQTVRGANVLTF.

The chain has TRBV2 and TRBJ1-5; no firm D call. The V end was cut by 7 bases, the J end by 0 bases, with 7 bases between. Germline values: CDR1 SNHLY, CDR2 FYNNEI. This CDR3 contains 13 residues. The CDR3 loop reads CASTRYSNQPQHF. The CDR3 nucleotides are TGTGCCAGCACTCGGTATAGCAATCAGCCCCAGCATTTT.

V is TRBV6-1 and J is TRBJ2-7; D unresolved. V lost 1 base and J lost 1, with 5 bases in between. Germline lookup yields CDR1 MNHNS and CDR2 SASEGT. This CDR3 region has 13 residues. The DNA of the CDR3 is TGTGCCAGCAGTGAAGAGCGATCCTACGAGCAGTACTTC. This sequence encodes CASSEERSYEQYF.

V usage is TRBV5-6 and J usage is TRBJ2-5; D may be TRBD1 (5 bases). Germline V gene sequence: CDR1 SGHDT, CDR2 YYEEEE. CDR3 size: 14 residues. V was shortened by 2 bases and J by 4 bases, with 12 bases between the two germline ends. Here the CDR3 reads CASSFTERGETQYF. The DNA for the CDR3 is TGTGCCAGCAGCTTTACAGAAAGGGGAGAGACCCAGTACTTC.

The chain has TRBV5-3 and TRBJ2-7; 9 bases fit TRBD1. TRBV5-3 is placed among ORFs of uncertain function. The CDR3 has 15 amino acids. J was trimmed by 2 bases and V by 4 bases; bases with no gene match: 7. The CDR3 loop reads CARSGRTGEAYEQYF. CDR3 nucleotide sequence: TGTGCCAGAAGCGGCCGGACAGGGGAGGCCTACGAGCAGTACTTC.

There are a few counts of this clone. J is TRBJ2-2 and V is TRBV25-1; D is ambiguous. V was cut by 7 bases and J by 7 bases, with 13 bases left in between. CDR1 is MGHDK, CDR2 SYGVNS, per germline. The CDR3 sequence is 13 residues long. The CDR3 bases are TGTGCCAGCATCGAAAGACTGGGCGGGGAGCTGTTTTTT. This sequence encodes CASIERLGGELFF.

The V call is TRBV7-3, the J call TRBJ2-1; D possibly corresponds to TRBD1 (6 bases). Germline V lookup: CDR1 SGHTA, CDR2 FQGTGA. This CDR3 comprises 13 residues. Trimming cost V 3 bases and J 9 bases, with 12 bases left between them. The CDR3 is CASSLDSGVEQFF. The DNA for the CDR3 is TGTGCCAGCAGCTTGGACTCAGGGGTTGAGCAGTTCTTC.

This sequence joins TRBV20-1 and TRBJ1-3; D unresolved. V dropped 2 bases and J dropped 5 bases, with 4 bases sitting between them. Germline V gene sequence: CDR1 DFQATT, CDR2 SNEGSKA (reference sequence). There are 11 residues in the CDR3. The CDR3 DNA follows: TGCAGTGCTAGATACAGAAACACCATATATTTT. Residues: CSARYRNTIYF.

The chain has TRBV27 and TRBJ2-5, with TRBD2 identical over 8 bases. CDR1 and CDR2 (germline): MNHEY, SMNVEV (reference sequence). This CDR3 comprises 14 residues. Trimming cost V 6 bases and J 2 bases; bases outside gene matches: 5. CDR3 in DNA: TGTGCCAGCAGGAGCGGGAGTCGTCAAGAGACCCAGTACTTC. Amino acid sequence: CASRSGSRQETQYF.